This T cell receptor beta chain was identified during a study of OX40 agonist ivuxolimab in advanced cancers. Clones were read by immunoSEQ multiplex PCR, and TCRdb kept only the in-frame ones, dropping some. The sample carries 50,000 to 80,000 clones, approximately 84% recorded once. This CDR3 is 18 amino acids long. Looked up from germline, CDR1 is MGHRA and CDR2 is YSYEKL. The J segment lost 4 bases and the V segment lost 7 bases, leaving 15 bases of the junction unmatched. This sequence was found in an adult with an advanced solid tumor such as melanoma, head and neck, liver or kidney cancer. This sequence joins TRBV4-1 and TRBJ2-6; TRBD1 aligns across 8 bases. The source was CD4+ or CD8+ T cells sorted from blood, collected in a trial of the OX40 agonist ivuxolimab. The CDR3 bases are TGCGCCAGCACCCCGGCAGGGGGCTGGTCGAGCGGGGCCAACGTCCTGACTTTC. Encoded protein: CASTPAGGWSSGANVLTF.